The 32 T cell receptor beta chains below were found in one sample sequenced in a study of blood T cell repertoires in COVID-19. Produced via immunoSEQ multiplex PCR; TCRdb's table is partial and in-frame only. The table includes some 290,000 clones, about 90% detected once. Sequences were obtained from peripheral blood. The receptors were sampled from a woman in her 30s with COVID-19, enrolled during active disease.

The chain couples TRBV7-7 to TRBJ2-1, with TRBD1 matching over 9 bases. The CDR3 extends over 15 amino acids. CDR1 SSHAT and CDR2 FNYEAQ come from the germline V gene (reference sequence). The V gene end was trimmed by 4 bases and the J gene end by 2 bases; junction bases not matched to a gene: 3. In DNA, the CDR3 is TGTGCCAGCAGCTCCGGGACAGGGACCTACAATGAGCAGTTCTTC. Its protein product is CASSSGTGTYNEQFF.

The chain has TRBV18 and TRBJ1-1; 8 bases line up with TRBD1. J lost 5 bases, V lost 3 bases, and 5 bases had no gene match. This CDR3 has 14 residues. Germline lookup yields CDR1 KGHSH and CDR2 LQKENI. CDR3 residues: CASSPSQGATEAFF. As DNA, the CDR3 is TGTGCCAGCTCACCGAGTCAGGGGGCGACTGAAGCTTTCTTT. The full variable domain, in which reference TRBV18 and TRBJ1-1 provide the parts outside the CDR3, is NAGVMQNPRHLVRRRGQEARLRCSPMKGHSHVYWYRQLPEEGLKFMVYLQKENIIDESGMPKERFSAEFPKEGPSILRIQQVVRGDSAAYFCASSPSQGATEAFFGQGTRLTVV.

This clone was seen only a few times. V is TRBV10-1 and J is TRBJ1-2, with 7 bases that match TRBD1. Looked up from germline, CDR1 is WNHNN and CDR2 is SYGVQD (reference sequence). This CDR3 is built from 14 residues. V dropped 2 bases and J dropped 8; count of bases not matched to a gene: 8. CDR3 region: CASSEHDRVRGYTF. Written as DNA, the CDR3 is TGCGCCAGCAGTGAGCACGACAGGGTGAGAGGCTACACCTTC.

The chain carries TRBV19 and TRBJ1-1; weak D call: TRBD1 (6 bases). The V gene's germline CDR1 is LNHDA and CDR2 SQIVND (reference sequence). The CDR3 contains 15 residues. Trimming removed 7 bases from V and 4 bases from J, with 19 bases in between. The CDR3 sequence: CASTPGAAGGTEAFF. For the CDR3, the DNA is TGTGCCAGTACCCCGGGGGCGGCGGGGGGCACTGAAGCTTTCTTT.

V gene TRBV4-1 combines with J gene TRBJ1-1, with a tentative D call TRBD1 (5 bases). There are 14 residues in the CDR3. The germline V gene has CDR1 MGHRA and CDR2 YSYEKL. Trimming removed 4 bases at V and 6 bases at J, with 15 bases between. Here the CDR3 reads CASSPTGTRAEAFF. The DNA of the CDR3 is TGCGCCAGCAGCCCTACAGGTACTCGGGCTGAAGCTTTCTTT.

In the case of this clone: This CDR3 is also generated by other DNA sequences in the sample. This sequence joins TRBV19 and TRBJ2-1; D remains unclear. The CDR3 runs 13 residues. Germline-derived CDR1 and CDR2 are LNHDA and SQIVND (reference sequence). The V and J ends lost 9 bases and 4 bases respectively, with 13 bases between them. As DNA, the CDR3 is TGTGCCAGCTCGGTCGGGTCTTACAATGAGCAGTTCTTC. This codes for CASSVGSYNEQFF.

The chain couples TRBV18 to TRBJ2-3; no firm D call. This CDR3 contains 13 residues. Looked up from germline, CDR1 is KGHSH and CDR2 is LQKENI. Trimming took 3 bases from V and 2 from J, leaving 6 bases between them. This CDR3 is CASSPPFTDTQYF. CDR3 in DNA: TGTGCCAGCTCACCCCCGTTCACAGATACGCAGTATTTT.

This clone has a single count. The chain combines TRBV27 with TRBJ1-2; 8 bases agree with TRBD1. The germline gives CDR1 MNHEY, CDR2 SMNVEV (reference sequence). Losses at the gene ends were 5 bases for V and 3 bases for J; bases not matched to a gene: 8. This CDR3 comprises 15 residues. The chain's CDR3 is CASSQGAGGHYGYTF. Written as DNA, the CDR3 is TGTGCCAGCAGTCAGGGCGCAGGGGGCCACTATGGCTACACCTTC.

The chain combines TRBV6-5 with TRBJ2-7, with D perhaps TRBD1 (5 bases). Germline V gene lookup returns CDR1 MNHEY and CDR2 SVGAGI. V lost 6 bases and J 2 bases, leaving 17 bases between the germline ends. CDR3 length: 15 amino acids. CDR3 loop: CASSVNPGRAYEQYF. The CDR3, as DNA: TGTGCCAGCAGCGTGAACCCCGGCAGGGCCTACGAGCAGTACTTC.

This rearrangement joins TRBV18 to TRBJ2-3; 7 bases are shared with TRBD1. The CDR3 runs to 15 residues. V gave up 5 bases and J gave up 2 bases; unmatched junction bases: 7. From germline, CDR1 is KGHSH and CDR2 LQKENI. The DNA for the CDR3 is TGTGCCAGCTCAACAGGGGTTGGGTTCACAGATACGCAGTATTTT. Protein: CASSTGVGFTDTQYF.

Remarks on this clone: Other DNA sequences in this specimen translate into the identical CDR3. The rearrangement joins TRBV28 to TRBJ1-2; D is unresolved. The V end was cut by 2 bases, the J end by 5 bases, with 6 bases between. The CDR3 extends over 12 amino acids. Germline V lookup: CDR1 MDHEN, CDR2 SYDVKM. The CDR3 nucleotides are TGTGCCAGCAGTTTACGCGGATATGGCTACACCTTC. Its translation: CASSLRGYGYTF.

The rearrangement uses TRBV15 and TRBJ1-1; the match to TRBD1 covers 9 bases. The length of the CDR3 is 15 residues. The J segment lost 1 base and the V segment lost 4 bases, leaving 4 bases of the junction unmatched. In germline, CDR1 is LNHNV, CDR2 YYDKDF (reference sequence). CDR3 sequence (DNA): TGTGCCACCAGCAACTCGACAGGGGGGAACACTGAAGCTTTCTTT. As protein: CATSNSTGGNTEAFF.

The J gene is TRBJ1-2, the V gene TRBV19, with D possibly TRBD1 on 5 matching bases. The CDR3 is made up of 12 amino acids. Trimming pared 3 bases from V and 5 bases from J, leaving 7 bases between. CDR1 is LNHDA and CDR2 is SQIVND in the germline V gene (reference sequence). Here the CDR3 DNA reads TGTGCCAGTAGTATGGGGCGGTATGGCTACACCTTC. This translates into CASSMGRYGYTF.

The chain carries TRBV19 and TRBJ1-2, with a possible D match to TRBD1 (6 bases). V was pared by 5 bases and J by 5 bases, with 12 bases between. This CDR3 comprises 13 residues. The V gene's germline CDR1 is LNHDA and CDR2 SQIVND (reference sequence). The CDR3 loop reads CASSLGTPYGYTF. The CDR3 bases are TGTGCCAGTAGTCTGGGGACACCGTATGGCTACACCTTC.

This sequence joins TRBV11-3 and TRBJ2-1; no clear D gene. Looked up from germline, CDR1 is SGHNT and CDR2 is YENEEA. Trimming stripped 3 bases from V and 5 bases from J, with 5 bases between. The CDR3 totals 12 residues. CDR3 sequence: CASSFIDNEQFF. CDR3 coding DNA: TGTGCCAGCAGCTTTATTGACAATGAGCAGTTCTTC. The full variable domain, with the rest looked up from reference TRBV11-3 and TRBJ2-1, is EAGVVQSPRYKIIEKKQPVAFWCNPISGHNTLYWYLQNLGQGPELLIRYENEEAVDDSQLPKDRFSAERLKGVDSTLKIQPAELGDSAVYLCASSFIDNEQFFGPGTRLTVL.

The V gene is TRBV7-6, the J gene TRBJ2-3; TRBD1 might be the D (5 bases). Germline assignment: CDR1 SGHVS and CDR2 FNYEAQ. The CDR3 totals 14 residues. V lost 5 bases to trimming and J lost 2 bases, with 11 bases between them. The CDR3 DNA reads TGTGCCAGCAGCAAGAGACAGAACACAGATACGCAGTATTTT. Protein sequence: CASSKRQNTDTQYF.

The V call is TRBV6-6, the J call TRBJ1-6; tentatively, D is TRBD1 (6 bases). CDR3 length equals 14 residues. Trimming left V 7 bases short and J 10 bases short, with 17 bases between. CDR1 MNHNY and CDR2 SVGAGI come from the germline V gene (reference sequence). DNA of the CDR3: TGTGCCAGCAATAAACAGGGAACTGGATCACCCCTCCACTTT. Its protein is CASNKQGTGSPLHF.

This chain uses TRBV25-1 with TRBJ2-5; 9 bases agree with TRBD1. CDR1 is MGHDK and CDR2 is SYGVNS in the germline V gene. There are 15 residues in the CDR3. V was pared by 6 bases and J by 4 bases, with 9 bases of the junction left unmatched. The CDR3 nucleotides are TGTGCCAGCAGCCCCCGGGACAGGGTGATAGAGACCCAGTACTTC. Its protein is CASSPRDRVIETQYF. The full variable domain, in which reference TRBV25-1 and TRBJ2-5 provide the parts outside the CDR3, is EADIYQTPRYLVIGTGKKITLECSQTMGHDKMYWYQQDPGMELHLIHYSYGVNSTEKGDLSSESTVSRIRTEHFPLTLESARPSHTSQYLCASSPRDRVIETQYFGPGTRLLVL.

V usage is TRBV11-2 and J usage is TRBJ2-7; D not certain. Germline V gene sequence: CDR1 SGHAT, CDR2 FQNNGV. This CDR3 contains 14 residues. V dropped 2 bases and J dropped 0 bases, with 8 bases sitting between them. CDR3 sequence reads: CASSLNILSYEQYF. CDR3 DNA: TGTGCCAGCAGCTTAAACATTCTCTCCTACGAGCAGTACTTC.

The chain employs TRBV12-3 or TRBV12-4 and TRBJ2-1; D might be TRBD2 (5 bases). The CDR3 has 12 residues. V lost 8 bases and J 6 bases, leaving 11 bases between the germline ends. DNA for the CDR3: TGTGCCAGCGGAATCCGGGGCAATGAGCAGTTCTTC. Its protein product is CASGIRGNEQFF.

This chain links TRBV5-1 with TRBJ1-1; tentative D call: TRBD1 (5 bases). CDR1 is SGHRS and CDR2 is YFSETQ in the germline V gene. This CDR3 is built from 15 residues. The ends were cut back, 2 bases at V and 0 bases at J, with 11 bases in the middle. This CDR3 is CASSFSRQMNTEAFF. For the CDR3, the DNA is TGCGCCAGCAGCTTCTCGCGACAGATGAACACTGAAGCTTTCTTT.

Many counts were recorded for this clone. The chain links TRBV12-3 or TRBV12-4 to TRBJ2-7, with D hard to call. V dropped 4 bases and J dropped 2 bases, with 3 bases sitting between them. The CDR3 runs to 11 residues. DNA for the CDR3: TGTGCCAGCAGTTATACCTACGAGCAGTACTTC. Translation gives CASSYTYEQYF.

This clone was observed a few times. This chain joins TRBV18 and TRBJ1-4, with 8 bases identical to TRBD1. CDR3 length equals 15 residues. Trimming cost V 3 bases and J 0 bases; bases outside gene matches: 0. The V gene's germline CDR1 is KGHSH and CDR2 LQKENI. The CDR3 loop is CASSPDRATNEKLFF. CDR3 nucleotides: TGTGCCAGCTCACCGGACAGGGCAACTAATGAAAAACTGTTTTTT.

The rearrangement joins TRBV12-5 to TRBJ2-2; 7 positions match TRBD1. Trimming removed 0 bases from V and 0 bases from J; junction bases left unmatched: 4. CDR1 LGHNT and CDR2 FRNRAP come from the germline V gene. The CDR3 sequence is 17 residues long. This CDR3 is CASGLVSTGTNTGELFF. Written as DNA, the CDR3 is TGTGCTAGTGGTTTGGTTTCGACAGGGACGAACACCGGGGAGCTGTTTTTT.

The gene calls are TRBV29-1 and TRBJ1-1; D is possibly TRBD1 (5 bases). Germline V gene lookup returns CDR1 SQVTM and CDR2 ANQGSEA. The V and J ends lost 5 bases and 6 bases respectively, with 10 bases between them. The CDR3 is made up of 11 amino acids. The CDR3 loop is CSVLWGAEAFF. The CDR3 DNA is TGCAGCGTTCTATGGGGGGCTGAAGCTTTCTTT.

The chain combines TRBV4-2 with TRBJ1-3; 11 nucleotides align to TRBD1. The CDR3 has 16 residues. In germline, CDR1 is LGHNA, CDR2 YNFKEQ. The V gene end was trimmed by 4 bases and the J gene end by 4 bases; junction bases not matched to a gene: 6. The CDR3 sequence is CASSRDRGITGNTIYF. For the CDR3, the DNA is TGTGCCAGCAGCCGGGACAGGGGGATAACGGGAAACACCATATATTTT.

This clone showed up just a few times. The rearrangement uses TRBV4-2 and TRBJ2-1; D not resolved. V lost 3 bases and J 0 bases, leaving 9 bases between the germline ends. CDR1 is LGHNA, CDR2 YNFKEQ, per germline. This CDR3 is 15 amino acids long. The DNA of the CDR3 is TGTGCCAGCAGCCATCGCCATAGCTCCTACAATGAGCAGTTCTTC. Its protein is CASSHRHSSYNEQFF.

This chain joins TRBV4-1 and TRBJ1-2, with a weak D call TRBD1 (5 bases). V was cut by 0 bases and J by 4 bases, with 9 bases left in between. Germline CDR1 reads MGHRA; CDR2 reads YSYEKL. The CDR3 has 14 residues. CDR3 sequence reads: CASSQEEGPYGYTF. CDR3 nucleotides: TGCGCCAGCAGCCAAGAGGAGGGGCCCTATGGCTACACCTTC.

V usage is TRBV19 and J usage is TRBJ1-6; D not certain. CDR3 length: 14 residues. Germline values: CDR1 LNHDA, CDR2 SQIVND (reference sequence). V lost 7 bases to trimming and J lost 8 bases, with 15 bases between them. The CDR3 DNA follows: TGTGCCAGTACCCCCGTTAACCGGGATTCACCCCTCCACTTT. It encodes CASTPVNRDSPLHF. Full variable domain (outside the CDR3, taken from reference TRBV19 and TRBJ1-6): DGGITQSPKYLFRKEGQNVTLSCEQNLNHDAMYWYRQDPGQGLRLIYYSQIVNDFQKGDIAEGYSVSREKKESFPLTVTSAQKNPTAFYLCASTPVNRDSPLHFGNGTRLTVT.

For this clone: The sample contains more than one DNA sequence encoding this CDR3. The chain joins TRBV5-5 to TRBJ1-2; weak D call: TRBD1 (5 bases). Deletions cut 2 bases from V and 2 bases from J, with 7 bases between. CDR1 SGHKS and CDR2 YYEKEE come from the germline V gene (reference sequence). This CDR3 is 13 amino acids long. The CDR3 loop is CASSLDSNYGYTF. The CDR3 DNA sequence: TGTGCCAGCAGCTTAGACAGCAACTATGGCTACACCTTC.

The genes are TRBV10-1 and TRBJ1-4, with D hard to call. The V gene lost 3 bases and the J gene lost 7 bases, with 9 bases spanning the gap. The germline CDR1 and CDR2 sequences are WNHNN and SYGVQD (reference sequence). This CDR3 has 13 amino acids. In DNA form, the CDR3 reads TGCGCCAGCAGTGACCATGAGGGTGAAAAACTGTTTTTT. Its translation: CASSDHEGEKLFF.

The sample holds one count of this clone. The chain recombines TRBV5-1 with TRBJ2-7, with 8 bases lining up with TRBD2. Germline V gene data show CDR1 as SGHRS and CDR2 as YFSETQ. This CDR3 comprises 17 residues. The J segment lost 0 bases and the V segment lost 4 bases, leaving 12 bases of the junction unmatched. In DNA, the CDR3 is TGCGCCAGCAGCAGTGGAAGCGGGGGTCTTCTCTCCTACGAGCAGTACTTC. Its protein is CASSSGSGGLLSYEQYF.